This T cell receptor beta chain emerged from a study of blood T cell repertoires in COVID-19. The CDR3 is 13 amino acids. Germline V gives CDR1 LGHDT, CDR2 YNNKEL (reference sequence). Deletions cut 0 bases from V and 10 bases from J, with 12 bases between. Repertoires were generated with immunoSEQ multiplex PCR, while TCRdb's copy carries only in-frame clones and drops some. The sample includes tens of thousands of clones, around 89% seen only once; the top ten take more than 6.5%. The sequenced material came from peripheral blood. The source is a woman over 75 with active COVID-19. This chain joins TRBV3-1 (or the pseudogene TRBV3-2) and TRBJ1-1; D unresolved. CDR3 sequence: CASSQDSGTTAFF. In nucleotides, the CDR3 is TGTGCCAGCAGCCAAGATTCAGGAACGACAGCTTTCTTT.